Here is one TCR beta chain with its context. What it recognizes is unknown. The entry originates in a study of T cells in narcolepsy. Study summary: Donors had narcolepsy type 1 or type 2, or were healthy controls. Study-level points and caveats: Comparing one patient's CSF and blood CD4+ clonotypes highlighted HCRT- and TRIB2-specific autoreactive clonotypes.

TCRdb keeps only in-frame clones here, not all; method: immunoSEQ multiplex PCR. The sample consists of 30,000 to 40,000 clones, around four fifths of them appearing once. What was sequenced was CD45RA- memory CD4+ T cells from PBMCs. The sequence was obtained from a human donor with narcolepsy.

CDR3 loop: CASSYSGQGDTDTQYF. DNA for the CDR3: TGTGCCAGCAGTTACTCGGGGCAGGGGGACACAGATACGCAGTATTTT. This chain connects TRBV6-6 to TRBJ2-3; 7 nucleotides line up with TRBD1. The CDR3 length is 16 residues. Unmatched junction bases numbered 5, after V lost 0 bases and J lost 2 bases. Germline V gene sequence: CDR1 MNHNY, CDR2 SVGAGI (reference sequence).